These T cell receptor beta chains were read from a single sample in a study of cytomegalovirus exposure and HLA in healthy donors. TCRdb's copy holds only in-frame clones and misses some; the assay was immunoSEQ multiplex PCR. The data contain approximately 130,000 clones, roughly 82% of them singletons. The source material was PBMCs. These receptors all stem from a woman aged 40 to 50 in good health and CMV-seropositive. Each CDR3 is given with its conserved first and last residue. A D gene is named only where the DNA matches it firmly. Size is omitted from some rows. Given values are once, few, many or a class for expanded clones.

v_call	j_call	d_call	clone_size	cdr3_nt	cdr3_aa
TRBV18	TRBJ2-7	NA	NA	TGTGCCAGCTCACCAGAGCGTTCCTACGAGCAGTACTTC	CASSPERSYEQYF
TRBV4-3	TRBJ1-5	NA	few	TGCGCCAGCAGCCAAGACTGGCAGGGTGGCAATCAGCCCCAGCATTTT	CASSQDWQGGNQPQHF
TRBV4-3	TRBJ2-7	TRBD2	once	TGCGCCAGCAGCCAAGTCGTAGGACTAGCCTACGAGCAGTACTTC	CASSQVVGLAYEQYF
TRBV30	TRBJ1-4	NA	NA	TGTGCCTGGAAATACAGTGCAACTAATGAAAAACTGTTTTTT	CAWKYSATNEKLFF
TRBV7-9	TRBJ1-4	NA	NA	TGTGCCAGCAGCTTAGAGCCGGGGGAAAAACTGTTTTTT	CASSLEPGEKLFF
TRBV6-5	TRBJ2-7	NA	NA	TGTGCCAGCAGTTGGGGACTTACCTCCTACGAGCAGTACTTC	CASSWGLTSYEQYF
TRBV27	TRBJ2-1	NA	NA	TGTGCCAGCAGCCTCCTACCCCGCTCCTACAATGAGCAGTTCTTC	CASSLLPRSYNEQFF
TRBV7-9	TRBJ1-3	TRBD1	NA	TGTGCCAGCAGCTTACAACAGGGGGGAGGAAACACCATATATTTT	CASSLQQGGGNTIYF
TRBV19	TRBJ1-5	TRBD1	NA	TGTGCCAGTTCTTTTCCGGACAGGGGTAGCAATCAGCCCCAGCATTTT	CASSFPDRGSNQPQHF
TRBV27	TRBJ1-2	NA	NA	TGTGCCAGCAACAACCTCGGGACACTTCAATTAATCTATGGCTACACCTTC	CASNNLGTLQLIYGYTF
TRBV12-5	TRBJ1-1	NA	once	TGTGCTAGTGGTTTTGCCAGGAACACTGAAGCTTTCTTT	CASGFARNTEAFF
TRBV5-4	TRBJ1-5	TRBD1	NA	TGTGCCAGCAGCTTACAGGGGGCAAGCAATCAGCCCCAGCATTTT	CASSLQGASNQPQHF
TRBV4-2	TRBJ2-2	NA	NA	TGTGCCAGCAGCCCTGGACTGGCGAACACCGGGGAGCTGTTTTTT	CASSPGLANTGELFF
TRBV9	TRBJ1-4	TRBD1	NA	TGTGCCAGCAGAGGGGACAGTGATGGGGAAAAACTGTTTTTT	CASRGDSDGEKLFF
TRBV7-9	TRBJ1-3	NA	NA	TGTGCCAGCAGCCGCGTCGGGGGTTCTGGAAACACCATATATTTT	CASSRVGGSGNTIYF
TRBV28	TRBJ2-5	NA	few	TGTGCCAGCAGCCCGACCGGGACGGCGGGATTCCAGTACTTC	CASSPTGTAGFQYF
TRBV30	TRBJ1-3	NA	NA	TGTGCCGGGGAGAGGGTCGGTGGAAACACCATATATTTT	CAGERVGGNTIYF
TRBV10-1	TRBJ2-3	NA	NA	TGCGCCAGCAGTGGACAGGGAGGTGCAGATACGCAGTATTTT	CASSGQGGADTQYF
TRBV4-3	TRBJ1-4	NA	NA	TGCGCCAGCAGCAGACAAACAACTAATGAAAAACTGTTTTTT	CASSRQTTNEKLFF
TRBV30	TRBJ1-2	TRBD1	NA	TGTGCCTGGGAAGGACAGGAGCTCTATGGCTACACCTTC	CAWEGQELYGYTF
TRBV18	TRBJ2-5	TRBD2	few	TGTGCCAGCTCACCATCCGGGGGGACCTCAGAGACCCAGTACTTC	CASSPSGGTSETQYF
TRBV7-9	TRBJ1-4	NA	NA	TGTGCCAGCAGCTATGACAGTAATGAAAAACTGTTTTTT	CASSYDSNEKLFF
TRBV5-1	TRBJ2-1	TRBD2	once	TGCGCCAGCAGCACGCCGGGACTAGCGGGGACAGACAATGAGCAGTTCTTC	CASSTPGLAGTDNEQFF
TRBV11-2	TRBJ2-2	NA	NA	TGTGCCAGCAACGATAACAGGGAGGGGGAGCTGTTTTTT	CASNDNREGELFF
TRBV29-1	TRBJ1-1	TRBD1	NA	TGCAGCGCCGGACAGGGAATGGTGGGAGCTTTCTTT	CSAGQGMVGAFF
TRBV6-5	TRBJ2-1	NA	NA	TGTGCCAGCAGTTACCAAATTCACAATGAGCAGTTCTTC	CASSYQIHNEQFF
TRBV7-3	TRBJ2-2	TRBD1	NA	TGTGCCAGCAGCTCCCAGGGGGCGAGCACCGGGGAGCTGTTTTTT	CASSSQGASTGELFF
TRBV5-4	TRBJ2-7	TRBD2	NA	TGTGCCAGCAGCTTCCTAGCGGGAGGGAGCGAGCAGTACTTC	CASSFLAGGSEQYF
TRBV7-2	TRBJ1-1	TRBD1	once	TGTGCCAGCAGCCCGCGAAGGACAGGCGGGGCCGGGGCTTTCTTT	CASSPRRTGGAGAFF
TRBV28	TRBJ1-1	TRBD1	few	TGTGCCAGCAGTTTACGGACAGGGTTTGAAGCTTTCTTT	CASSLRTGFEAFF
TRBV2	TRBJ2-5	NA	NA	TGTGCCAGCAGTGAAGATGGGAGAGGTCGGCGTGAGACCCAGTACTTC	CASSEDGRGRRETQYF
TRBV4-1	TRBJ1-1	NA	NA	TGCGCCAGCAGCCAATCCGGCACTGAAGCTTTCTTT	CASSQSGTEAFF
TRBV5-4	TRBJ1-4	TRBD1	NA	TGTGCCAGCAGCTTCGCCTCAGGGGGCGTTCTTACTAATGAAAAACTGTTTTTT	CASSFASGGVLTNEKLFF
TRBV7-9	TRBJ1-4	NA	NA	TGTGCCAGCACCGGGTCCAACTCAGAAAAACTGTTTTTT	CASTGSNSEKLFF
TRBV6-5	TRBJ1-5	NA	NA	TGTGCCAGCAGTTGGGGGAGGGGGGACCAGCCCCAGCATTTT	CASSWGRGDQPQHF
TRBV19	TRBJ2-2	TRBD2	few	TGTGCCAGTACGGGGGGGCCGGGCACCGGGGAGCTGTTTTTT	CASTGGPGTGELFF
TRBV13	TRBJ1-1	TRBD1	NA	TGTGCCAGCAGCGTATCACAGGGGGCAGCTTTCTTT	CASSVSQGAAFF
TRBV2	TRBJ2-2	TRBD2	NA	TGTGCCAGCAGAACCACTAGCGCCACCGGGGAGCTGTTTTTT	CASRTTSATGELFF
TRBV9	TRBJ2-3	TRBD2	few	TGTGCCAGCAGCGTAGCAGCTAGCGGGAGAAAATTAGATACGCAGTATTTT	CASSVAASGRKLDTQYF
TRBV7-6	TRBJ2-3	NA	NA	TGTGCCAGCAGCTTAGGCCCCGGCGGAAACACAGATACGCAGTATTTT	CASSLGPGGNTDTQYF
TRBV7-9	TRBJ1-2	NA	NA	TGTGCCAGCAGCTTATTCAGGGAAGCTAACTATGGCTACACCTTC	CASSLFREANYGYTF
TRBV7-3	TRBJ1-1	NA	NA	TGTGCCAGCAGCTACCAGGGGAAGGGGACTGAAGCTTTCTTT	CASSYQGKGTEAFF
TRBV29-1	TRBJ1-1	TRBD1	few	TGCAGCGTTGCCGGGACAGCGTTACCCACTGAAGCTTTCTTT	CSVAGTALPTEAFF
TRBV18	TRBJ2-6	TRBD1	NA	TGTGCCAGCTCACCTACAGGGGCTGGGGCCAACGTCCTGACTTTC	CASSPTGAGANVLTF
TRBV14	TRBJ1-2	TRBD1	NA	TGTGCCAGCAGCCAAGATTGGCGGGACAGCTACTATGGCTACACCTTC	CASSQDWRDSYYGYTF
TRBV5-4	TRBJ2-5	TRBD1	few	TGTGCCAGCAGTTTTACAGGGGGTACCTTGGAGACCCAGTACTTC	CASSFTGGTLETQYF
TRBV5-6	TRBJ1-2	NA	NA	TGTGCCAGCAGCTTGGGAACAGGGCATGGCTACACCTTC	CASSLGTGHGYTF
TRBV7-6	TRBJ2-7	NA	NA	TGTGCCAGCAGCTTAGAAGCGGTCGGCGAGCAGTACTTC	CASSLEAVGEQYF
TRBV4-2	TRBJ2-7	TRBD2	few	TGTGCCAGCAGCCAAGCTAGCGGGGTCTCCTACGAGCAGTACTTC	CASSQASGVSYEQYF
TRBV6-5	TRBJ2-7	TRBD1	NA	TGTGCCAGCAGTCGCGACAGGGTAGAGCAGTACTTC	CASSRDRVEQYF
TRBV10-3	TRBJ2-1	NA	medium-sized	TGTGCCATCAGGGAGCCAGGGGACATCGAGCAGTTCTTC	CAIREPGDIEQFF